This T cell receptor beta chain was documented in a study of CD8 T cells in ankylosing spondylitis. The CDR3 has 16 amino acids. Germline CDR1 and CDR2: SGHRS and YFSETQ. V gave up 0 bases and J gave up 7 bases; unmatched junction bases: 9. The TCR beta libraries were generated through quantitative 5'-RACE incorporating molecular barcodes. TCRdb called the 5' RACE reads again in MiXCR, with one record for every CDR3 protein. The sample carries 150,000 to 250,000 distinct CDR3 sequences, roughly 13% recorded once. This clonotype was detected ten times or more. No antigen is known for it. Broader study findings: There were earlier reports of some motif variants in reactive arthritis synovial fluid and blood.

Sequenced sample: blood, either unsorted or a sorted T cell fraction (not recorded which). The clonotype was recovered from a male donor with ankylosing spondylitis or in good health (not recorded which). The chain links TRBV5-1 to TRBJ2-1; TRBD2 aligns across 8 bases. The chain's CDR3 is CASSLAHGTRGNEQFF. Written as DNA, the CDR3 is TGCGCCAGCAGCTTGGCTCACGGGACTAGGGGGAATGAGCAGTTCTTC. The variable domain in full, completed from reference TRBV5-1 and TRBJ2-1, reads KAGVTQTPRYLIKTRGQQVTLSCSPISGHRSVSWYQQTPGQGLQFLFEYFSETQRNKGNFPGRFSGRQFSNSRSEMNVSTLELGDSALYLCASSLAHGTRGNEQFFGPGTRLTVL.